This note documents a single T cell receptor (beta chain) sequence. The PCR contained 60 Vbeta and 13 Jbeta primers. Sequencing used immunoSEQ multiplex PCR; TCRdb keeps in-frame clones, though not all of them. The sample contains approximately 190,000 clones, around 80% of which appear only once. The data are from a study of cytomegalovirus exposure and HLA in healthy donors. All the people who gave samples were healthy bone marrow donors. This CDR3 spans 13 amino acids. J is TRBJ2-5 and V is TRBV7-5; TRBD1 reflects the table's D call only, with no check against the DNA. TRBV7-5 is reported as a pseudogene. The clonotype comes from a man aged 40-55 years in good health and CMV-seropositive. Sequenced sample: PBMCs. CDR3 nucleotides: TGTGCCAGAAGCTACCGGGACAACGAGACCCAGTACTTC. It translates to CARSYRDNETQYF.